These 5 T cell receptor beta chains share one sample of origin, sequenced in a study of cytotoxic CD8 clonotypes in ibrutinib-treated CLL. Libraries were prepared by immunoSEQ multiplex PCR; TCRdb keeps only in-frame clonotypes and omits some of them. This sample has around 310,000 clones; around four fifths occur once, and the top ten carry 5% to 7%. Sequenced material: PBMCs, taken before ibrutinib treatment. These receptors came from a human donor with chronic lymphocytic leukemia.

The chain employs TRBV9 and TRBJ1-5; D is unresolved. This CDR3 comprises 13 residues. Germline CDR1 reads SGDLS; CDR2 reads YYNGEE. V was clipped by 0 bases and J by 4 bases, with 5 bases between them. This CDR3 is CASSVGVNQPQHF. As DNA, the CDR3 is TGTGCCAGCAGCGTAGGTGTGAATCAGCCCCAGCATTTT.

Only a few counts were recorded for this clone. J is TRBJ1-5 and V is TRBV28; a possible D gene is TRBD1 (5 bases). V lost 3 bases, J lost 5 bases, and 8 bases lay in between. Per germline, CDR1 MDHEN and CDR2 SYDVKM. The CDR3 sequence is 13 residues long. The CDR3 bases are TGTGCCAGCAGTTTTCGGGGCTATCAGCCCCAGCATTTT. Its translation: CASSFRGYQPQHF.

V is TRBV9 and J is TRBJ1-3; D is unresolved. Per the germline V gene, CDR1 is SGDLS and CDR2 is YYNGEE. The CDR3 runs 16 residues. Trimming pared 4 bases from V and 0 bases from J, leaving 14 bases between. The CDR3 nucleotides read TGTGCCAGCAGCCCCCGAGTAGGAATCTCTGGAAACACCATATATTTT. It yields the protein CASSPRVGISGNTIYF.

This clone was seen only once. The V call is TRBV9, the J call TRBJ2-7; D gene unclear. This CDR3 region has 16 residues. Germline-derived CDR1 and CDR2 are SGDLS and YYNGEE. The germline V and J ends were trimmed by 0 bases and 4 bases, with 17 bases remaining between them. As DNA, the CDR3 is TGTGCCAGCAGCGTAGCTCCAGATAGAATATATTACGAGCAGTACTTC. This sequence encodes CASSVAPDRIYYEQYF.

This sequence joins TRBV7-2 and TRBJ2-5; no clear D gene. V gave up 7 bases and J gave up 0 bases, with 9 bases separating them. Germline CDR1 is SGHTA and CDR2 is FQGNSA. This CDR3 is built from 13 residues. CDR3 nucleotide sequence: TGTGCCAGCACCCACCCCAACCAAGAGACCCAGTACTTC. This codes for CASTHPNQETQYF.